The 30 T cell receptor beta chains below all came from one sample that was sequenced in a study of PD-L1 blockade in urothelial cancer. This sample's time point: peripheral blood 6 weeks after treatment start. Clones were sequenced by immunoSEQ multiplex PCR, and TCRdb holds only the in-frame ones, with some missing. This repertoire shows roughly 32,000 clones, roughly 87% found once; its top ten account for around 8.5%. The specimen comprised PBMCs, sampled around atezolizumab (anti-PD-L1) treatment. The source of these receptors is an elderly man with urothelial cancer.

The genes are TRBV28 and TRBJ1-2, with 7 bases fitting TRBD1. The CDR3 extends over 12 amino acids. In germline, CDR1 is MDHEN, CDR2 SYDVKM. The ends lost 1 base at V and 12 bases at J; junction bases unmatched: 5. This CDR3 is CASSLYGTENTF. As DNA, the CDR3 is TGTGCCAGCAGTTTATATGGGACAGAGAACACCTTC.

The CDR3 DNA sequence: TGTGCCAGCGGGGGGGACAGGGGCAATGAGCAGTTCTTC. It is translated as CASGGDRGNEQFF. V gene TRBV7-8 combines with J gene TRBJ2-1; 10 bases are a match to TRBD1. With 8 bases clipped from V and 6 bases from J, the junction kept 4 bases outside the gene matches. The CDR3 is 13 amino acids. Per germline, CDR1 SGHVS and CDR2 FQNEAQ.

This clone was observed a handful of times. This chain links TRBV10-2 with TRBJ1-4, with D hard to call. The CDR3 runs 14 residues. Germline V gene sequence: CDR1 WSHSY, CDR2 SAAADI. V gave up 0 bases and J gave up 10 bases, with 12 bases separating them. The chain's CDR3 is CASSESRTSGKLFF. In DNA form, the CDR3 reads TGCGCCAGCAGTGAGTCGCGAACATCGGGAAAACTGTTTTTT.

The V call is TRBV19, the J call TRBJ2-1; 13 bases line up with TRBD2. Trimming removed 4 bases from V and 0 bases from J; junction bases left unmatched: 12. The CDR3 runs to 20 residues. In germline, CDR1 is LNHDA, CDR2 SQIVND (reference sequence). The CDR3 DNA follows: TGTGCCAGTAGTAGGCGCCCAACTAGCGGGAGGGCAAGCTCCTACAATGAGCAGTTCTTC. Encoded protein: CASSRRPTSGRASSYNEQFF.

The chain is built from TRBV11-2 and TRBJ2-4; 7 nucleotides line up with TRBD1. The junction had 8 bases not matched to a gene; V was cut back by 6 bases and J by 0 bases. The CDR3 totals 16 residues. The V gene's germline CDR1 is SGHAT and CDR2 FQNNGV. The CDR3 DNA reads TGTGCCAGCAGTGATACAGGGGCTCTAGCCAAAAACATTCAGTACTTC. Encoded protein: CASSDTGALAKNIQYF.

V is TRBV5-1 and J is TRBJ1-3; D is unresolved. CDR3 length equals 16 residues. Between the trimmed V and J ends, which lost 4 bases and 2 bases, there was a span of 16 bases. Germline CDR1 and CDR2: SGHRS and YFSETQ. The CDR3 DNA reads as TGCGCCAGCAGCCCCCTCGGTCCTCCCACTGGAAACACCATATATTTT. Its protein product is CASSPLGPPTGNTIYF.

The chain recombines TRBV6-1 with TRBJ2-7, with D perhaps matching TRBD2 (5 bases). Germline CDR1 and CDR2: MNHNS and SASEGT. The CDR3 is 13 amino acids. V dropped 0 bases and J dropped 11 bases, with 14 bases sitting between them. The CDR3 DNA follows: TGTGCCAGCAGTGAAGCCAAGACCGGGGTAGAGTACTTC. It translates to CASSEAKTGVEYF.

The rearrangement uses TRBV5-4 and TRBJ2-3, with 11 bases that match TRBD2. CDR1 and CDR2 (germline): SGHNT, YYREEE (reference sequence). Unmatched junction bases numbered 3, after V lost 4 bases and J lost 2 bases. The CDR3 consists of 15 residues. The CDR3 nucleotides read TGTGCCAGCAGCCTAGCGGGAGGACTCACAGATACGCAGTATTTT. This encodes CASSLAGGLTDTQYF.

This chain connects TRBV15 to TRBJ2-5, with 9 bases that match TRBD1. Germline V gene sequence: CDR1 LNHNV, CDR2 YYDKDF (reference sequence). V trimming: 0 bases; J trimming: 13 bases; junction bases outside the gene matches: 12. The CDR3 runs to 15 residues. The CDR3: CATSREGTGQGLRYF. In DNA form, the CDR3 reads TGTGCCACCAGCAGAGAGGGGACAGGGCAGGGCCTCCGGTACTTC.

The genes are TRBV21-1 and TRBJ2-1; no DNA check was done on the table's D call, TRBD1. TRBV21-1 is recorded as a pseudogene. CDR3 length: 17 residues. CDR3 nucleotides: TGTGCCAACAGACTCCTCCTACAGGAGAGCTCCTACAATGAGCAGTTCTTC. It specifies CANRLLLQESSYNEQFF.

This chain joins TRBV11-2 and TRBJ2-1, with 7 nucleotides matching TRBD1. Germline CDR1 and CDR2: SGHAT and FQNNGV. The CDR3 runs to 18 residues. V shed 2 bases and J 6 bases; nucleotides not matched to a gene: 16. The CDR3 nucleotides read TGTGCCAGCAGCTTAACGGGACAGTACGGGACATCTGGCAATGAGCAGTTCTTC. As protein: CASSLTGQYGTSGNEQFF.

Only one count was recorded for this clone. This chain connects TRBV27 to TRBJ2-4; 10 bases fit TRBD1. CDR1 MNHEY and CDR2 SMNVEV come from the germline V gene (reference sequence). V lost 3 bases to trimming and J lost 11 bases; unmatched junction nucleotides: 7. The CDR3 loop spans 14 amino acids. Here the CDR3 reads CASSLDRGGNLQYF. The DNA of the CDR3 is TGTGCCAGCAGTTTGGACAGGGGGGGCAATCTTCAGTACTTC.

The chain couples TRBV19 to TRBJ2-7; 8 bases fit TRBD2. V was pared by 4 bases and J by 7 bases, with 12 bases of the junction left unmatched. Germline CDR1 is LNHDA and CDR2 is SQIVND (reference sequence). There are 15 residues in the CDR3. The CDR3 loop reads CASSRASGGPPEQYF. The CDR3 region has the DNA TGTGCCAGTAGTAGGGCCAGCGGGGGCCCCCCGGAGCAGTACTTC. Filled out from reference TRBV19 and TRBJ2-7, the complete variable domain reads DGGITQSPKYLFRKEGQNVTLSCEQNLNHDAMYWYRQDPGQGLRLIYYSQIVNDFQKGDIAEGYSVSREKKESFPLTVTSAQKNPTAFYLCASSRASGGPPEQYFGPGTRLTVT.

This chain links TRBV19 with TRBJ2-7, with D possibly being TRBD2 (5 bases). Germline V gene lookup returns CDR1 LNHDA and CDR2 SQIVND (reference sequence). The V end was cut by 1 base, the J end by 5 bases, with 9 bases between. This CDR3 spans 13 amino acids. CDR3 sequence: CASSIAGINEQYF. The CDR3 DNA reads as TGTGCCAGTAGTATAGCCGGGATCAACGAGCAGTACTTC.

As DNA, the CDR3 is TGTGCCAGCAGCCTACGGACAGGGGGACAGACCCAGTACTTC. Protein sequence: CASSLRTGGQTQYF. The rearrangement links TRBV6-5 to TRBJ2-5, with 10 bases that match TRBD1. The CDR3 length is 14 residues. Germline-derived CDR1 and CDR2 are MNHEY and SVGAGI. The V gene end was trimmed by 6 bases and the J gene end by 6 bases; junction bases not matched to a gene: 7.

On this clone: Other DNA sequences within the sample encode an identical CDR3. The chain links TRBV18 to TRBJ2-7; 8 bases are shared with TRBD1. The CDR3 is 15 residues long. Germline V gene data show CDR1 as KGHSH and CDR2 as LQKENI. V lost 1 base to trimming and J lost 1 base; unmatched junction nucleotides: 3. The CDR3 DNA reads TGTGCCAGCTCACCACAAGGACAGGGTTCCTACGAGCAGTACTTC. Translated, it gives CASSPQGQGSYEQYF.

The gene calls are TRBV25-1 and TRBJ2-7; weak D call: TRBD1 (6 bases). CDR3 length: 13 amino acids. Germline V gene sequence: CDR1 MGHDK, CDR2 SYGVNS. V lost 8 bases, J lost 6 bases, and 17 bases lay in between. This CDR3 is CASSGTRGSEQYF. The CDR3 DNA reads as TGTGCCAGCTCCGGGACACGAGGTTCCGAGCAGTACTTC.

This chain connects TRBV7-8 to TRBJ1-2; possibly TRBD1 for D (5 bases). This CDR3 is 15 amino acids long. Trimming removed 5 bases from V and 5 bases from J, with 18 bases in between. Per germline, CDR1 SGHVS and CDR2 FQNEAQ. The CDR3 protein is CASSPETASPYGYTF. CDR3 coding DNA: TGTGCCAGCAGCCCAGAGACAGCCTCCCCTTATGGCTACACCTTC.

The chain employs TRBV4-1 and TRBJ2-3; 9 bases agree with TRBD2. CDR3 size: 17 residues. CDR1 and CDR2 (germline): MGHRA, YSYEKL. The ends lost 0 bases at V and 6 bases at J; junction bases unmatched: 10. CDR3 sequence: CASSQDKAASGEDTQYF. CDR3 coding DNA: TGCGCCAGCAGCCAAGATAAGGCAGCTAGCGGGGAGGATACGCAGTATTTT.

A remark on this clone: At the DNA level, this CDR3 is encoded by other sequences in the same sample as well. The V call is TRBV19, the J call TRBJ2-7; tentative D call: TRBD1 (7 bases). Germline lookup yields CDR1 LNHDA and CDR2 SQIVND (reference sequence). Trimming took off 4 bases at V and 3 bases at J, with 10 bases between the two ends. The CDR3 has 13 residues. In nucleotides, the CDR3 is TGTGCCAGTAGTACAGGGGGAGGCTACGAGCAGTACTTC. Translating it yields CASSTGGGYEQYF.

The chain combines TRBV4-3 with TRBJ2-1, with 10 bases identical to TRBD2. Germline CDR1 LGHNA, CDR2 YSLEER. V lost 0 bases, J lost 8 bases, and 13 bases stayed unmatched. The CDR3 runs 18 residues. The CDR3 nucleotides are TGCGCCAGCAGCCAAGATCGGGTGGGAGCGGGAGGGTTCCATGAGCAGTTCTTC. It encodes CASSQDRVGAGGFHEQFF.

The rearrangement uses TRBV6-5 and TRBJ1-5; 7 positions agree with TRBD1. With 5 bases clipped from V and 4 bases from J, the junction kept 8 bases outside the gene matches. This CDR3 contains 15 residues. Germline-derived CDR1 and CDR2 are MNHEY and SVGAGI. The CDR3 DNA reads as TGTGCCAGCAGTATGACAGGGACGGGAAATCAGCCCCAGCATTTT. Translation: CASSMTGTGNQPQHF.

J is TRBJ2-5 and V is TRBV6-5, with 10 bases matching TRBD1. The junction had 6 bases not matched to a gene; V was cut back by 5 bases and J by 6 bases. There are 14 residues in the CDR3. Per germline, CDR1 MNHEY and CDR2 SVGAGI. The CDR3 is CASSTSTGGQTQYF. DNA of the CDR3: TGTGCCAGCAGTACCTCGACAGGGGGCCAGACCCAGTACTTC.

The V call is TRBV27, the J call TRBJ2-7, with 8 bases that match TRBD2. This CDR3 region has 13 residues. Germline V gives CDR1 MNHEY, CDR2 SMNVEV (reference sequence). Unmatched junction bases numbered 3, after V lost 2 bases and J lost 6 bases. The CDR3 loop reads CASSLSGSGEQYF. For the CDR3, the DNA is TGTGCCAGCAGTTTAAGCGGGAGCGGCGAGCAGTACTTC.

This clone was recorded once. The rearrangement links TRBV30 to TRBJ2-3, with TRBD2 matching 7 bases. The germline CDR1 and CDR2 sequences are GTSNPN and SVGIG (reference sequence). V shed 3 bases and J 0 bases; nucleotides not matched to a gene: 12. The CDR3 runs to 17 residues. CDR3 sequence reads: CAWRGAKGGGSTDTQYF. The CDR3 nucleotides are TGTGCCTGGAGGGGCGCCAAGGGCGGGGGTAGCACAGATACGCAGTATTTT.

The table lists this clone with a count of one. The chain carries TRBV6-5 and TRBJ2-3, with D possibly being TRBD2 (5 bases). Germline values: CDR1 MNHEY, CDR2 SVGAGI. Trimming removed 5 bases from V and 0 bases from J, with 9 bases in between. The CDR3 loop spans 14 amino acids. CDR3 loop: CASSVPGSTDTQYF. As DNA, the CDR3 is TGTGCCAGCAGTGTACCGGGAAGCACAGATACGCAGTATTTT.

The CDR3 DNA follows: TGTGCCAGCAGCCTACTGATGACAGGGGCCACTGAAGCTTTCTTT. It encodes CASSLLMTGATEAFF. The rearrangement uses TRBV14 and TRBJ1-1; 8 positions match TRBD1. The CDR3 is made up of 15 amino acids. The V gene's germline CDR1 is SGHDN and CDR2 FVKESK. The ends lost 4 bases at V and 4 bases at J; junction bases unmatched: 8. Based on the CDR3 plus reference TRBV14 and TRBJ1-1, the full variable domain is EAGVTQFPSHSVIEKGQTVTLRCDPISGHDNLYWYRRVMGKEIKFLLHFVKESKQDESGMPNNRFLAERTGGTYSTLKVQPAELEDSGVYFCASSLLMTGATEAFFGQGTRLTVV.

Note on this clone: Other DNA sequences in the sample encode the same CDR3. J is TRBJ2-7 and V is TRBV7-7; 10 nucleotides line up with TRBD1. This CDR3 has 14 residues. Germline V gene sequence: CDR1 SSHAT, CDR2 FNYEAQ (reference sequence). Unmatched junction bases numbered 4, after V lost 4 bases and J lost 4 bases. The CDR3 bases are TGTGCCAGCAGCTCCAGACAGGGGGCGTACGAGCAGTACTTC. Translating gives CASSSRQGAYEQYF.

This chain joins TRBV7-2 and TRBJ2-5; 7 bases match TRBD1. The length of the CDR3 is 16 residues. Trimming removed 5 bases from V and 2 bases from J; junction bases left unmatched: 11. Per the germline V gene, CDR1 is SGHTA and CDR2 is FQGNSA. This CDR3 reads CASSPQTRQGQETQYF. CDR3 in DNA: TGTGCCAGCAGCCCCCAAACCCGACAGGGACAAGAGACCCAGTACTTC. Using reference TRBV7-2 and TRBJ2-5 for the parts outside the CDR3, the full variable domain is GAGVSQSPSNKVTEKGKDVELRCDPISGHTALYWYRQSLGQGLEFLIYFQGNSAPDKSGLPSDRFSAERTGGSVSTLTIQRTQQEDSAVYLCASSPQTRQGQETQYFGPGTRLLVL.

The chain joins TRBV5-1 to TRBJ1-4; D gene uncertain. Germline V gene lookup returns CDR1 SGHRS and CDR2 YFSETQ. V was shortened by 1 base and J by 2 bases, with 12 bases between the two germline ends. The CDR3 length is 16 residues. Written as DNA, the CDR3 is TGCGCCAGCAGCTTGCCACATGGTTTGACTAATGAAAAACTGTTTTTT. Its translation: CASSLPHGLTNEKLFF. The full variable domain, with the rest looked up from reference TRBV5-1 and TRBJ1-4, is KAGVTQTPRYLIKTRGQQVTLSCSPISGHRSVSWYQQTPGQGLQFLFEYFSETQRNKGNFPGRFSGRQFSNSRSEMNVSTLELGDSALYLCASSLPHGLTNEKLFFGSGTQLSVL.